Given below is one TCR beta chain in context. Antigen unknown. MiXCR, run by TCRdb on the 5' RACE reads, gives a single entry per CDR3 protein. The sample shows about 350,000 distinct CDR3 sequences, roughly 13% of them seen only once. The sample comes from a study of T-cell memory formation after mild COVID-19. Study-wide results and caveats: CD4/CD8 balance characterized clones contracting day 15 to 85, and CD4+ skew characterized later expanders.

The V gene's germline CDR1 is SGHRS and CDR2 YFSETQ. There are 15 residues in the CDR3. The V end lost 3 bases, the J end lost 6 bases, and 17 bases lay between the germline ends. The rearrangement links TRBV5-1 to TRBJ2-3; possible D gene TRBD2, 6 bases. The sequencing sample was made of PBMCs or a T cell subset sorted from them (not recorded which). The origin of this receptor is a man younger than 35 who had mild COVID-19 (a few samples of this study predate the infection). Cell type and time point are not known. The DNA for the CDR3 is TGCGCCAGCAGCTACGGGGGTAGTCCCATGGATACGCAGTATTTT. This encodes CASSYGGSPMDTQYF.